This T cell receptor (beta chain) stems from a study of T cells after yellow fever vaccination. Background on the study: Low-cell-number fractions were prepared with SMART-Seq v4 Ultra Low Input.

This clonotype has at least ten counts. As yet, its antigen is unknown. A universal primer site and UMIs were added as TCR cDNA was made by 5'RACE template switching. TCRdb processed the 5' RACE reads anew with MiXCR; each CDR3 protein has one entry. Of around 63,000 distinct CDR3 sequences listed, about 7% are singletons. The germline gives CDR1 MDHEN, CDR2 SYDVKM. CDR3 length equals 15 residues. V was cut by 3 bases and J by 1 base, with 10 bases left in between. Study-level findings and limits: Booster sampling recovered most clones from primary vaccination (less than 97% CD4, approximately 90% CD8).

The chain is built from TRBV28 and TRBJ2-1, with D unclear. The material was CD8+ T cells sorted from PBMCs, obtained 15 days after the yellow fever booster vaccination. This TCR derives from a young man who received the YFV17D yellow fever vaccine. CDR3 nucleotides: TGTGCCAGCAGTTTGGTATTGGGTTCCTACAATGAGCAGTTCTTC. Translation gives CASSLVLGSYNEQFF.